Shown below are 23 T cell receptor beta chains from a single sample sequenced in a study of PD-1 blockade in classical Hodgkin lymphoma. Assay used: immunoSEQ multiplex PCR; TCRdb lists only in-frame clones, some missing. Of about 24,000 clones in the sample, roughly 80% are singletons; the top ten hold 20% to 25%. As for time point: cycle 4 day 1 (C4D1), after around six weeks of nivolumab. Brentuximab vedotin exposure varied, and every patient relapsed after autologous stem cell transplantation. Specimen: peripheral blood mononuclear cells (PBMCs), collected before the fourth cycle of nivolumab. Source of these receptors: a human donor with classical Hodgkin lymphoma.

This clone has just a few counts. The CDR3 protein is CAWSSGNGQPQHF. The CDR3 DNA is TGTGCCTGGAGCTCAGGGAATGGACAGCCCCAGCATTTT. The V gene is TRBV30, the J gene TRBJ1-5; possibly TRBD1 for D (5 bases). Germline CDR1 is GTSNPN and CDR2 is SVGIG (reference sequence). This CDR3 comprises 13 residues. Trimming stripped 3 bases from V and 7 bases from J, with 13 bases between.

The V and J genes are TRBV4-1 and TRBJ1-5, with D maybe TRBD1 (5 bases). The CDR3 consists of 17 residues. CDR1 is MGHRA, CDR2 YSYEKL, per germline. V was clipped by 10 bases and J by 2 bases, with 24 bases between them. For the CDR3, the DNA is TGCGCCATCTGCAGGGCCCATCATCCCTATGGCAATCAGCCCCAGCATTTT. Its translation is CAICRAHHPYGNQPQHF.

The chain uses TRBV6-4 and TRBJ2-1, with D perhaps matching TRBD1 (6 bases). The CDR3 is 14 amino acids. V gave up 3 bases and J gave up 5 bases, with 11 bases separating them. The germline V gene has CDR1 MRHNA and CDR2 SNTAGT. CDR3 loop: CASSEGWGHNEQFF. As DNA, the CDR3 is TGTGCCAGCAGTGAAGGATGGGGGCACAATGAGCAGTTCTTC.

The gene calls are TRBV7-9 and TRBJ1-2, with a possible D match to TRBD1 (6 bases). CDR3 length: 15 amino acids. CDR1 and CDR2 (germline): SEHNR, FQNEAQ (reference sequence). Trimming removed 0 bases from V and 4 bases from J, with 12 bases in between. In nucleotides, the CDR3 is TGTGCCAGCAGCTTAGCGGCCGGGGGCAGCTATGGCTACACCTTC. It translates to CASSLAAGGSYGYTF.

This chain uses TRBV5-4 with TRBJ2-2; 10 bases line up with TRBD1. Germline CDR1 reads SGHNT; CDR2 reads YYREEE (reference sequence). This CDR3 region has 16 residues. The V and J ends lost 3 bases and 1 base, in that order; junction bases with no gene match: 3. CDR3 amino acids: CASSSGTGENTGELFF. For the CDR3, the DNA is TGTGCCAGCAGCTCGGGGACAGGGGAGAACACCGGGGAGCTGTTTTTT.

The chain links TRBV19 to TRBJ2-3; the D gene could be TRBD1 or TRBD2 (5 bases each). The CDR3 covers 13 residues. Between the trimmed V and J ends, which lost 4 bases and 4 bases, there was a span of 9 bases. Germline lookup yields CDR1 LNHDA and CDR2 SQIVND (reference sequence). The chain's CDR3 is CASSRGNSDTQYF. For the CDR3, the DNA is TGTGCCAGTAGTAGGGGGAACTCAGATACGCAGTATTTT. Full variable domain (remainder filled in from reference TRBV19 and TRBJ2-3): DGGITQSPKYLFRKEGQNVTLSCEQNLNHDAMYWYRQDPGQGLRLIYYSQIVNDFQKGDIAEGYSVSREKKESFPLTVTSAQKNPTAFYLCASSRGNSDTQYFGPGTRLTVL.

This chain joins TRBV2 and TRBJ2-1; D uncertain. There are 17 residues in the CDR3. V lost 6 bases to trimming and J lost 0 bases, with 18 bases between them. Per the germline V gene, CDR1 is SNHLY and CDR2 is FYNNEI. CDR3 in amino acids: CASRPPVEVDSYNEQFF. For the CDR3, the DNA is TGTGCCAGCAGACCCCCGGTCGAGGTCGACTCCTACAATGAGCAGTTCTTC.

The rearrangement links TRBV5-4 to TRBJ2-3, with 9 bases matching TRBD2. V shed 4 bases and J 4 bases; nucleotides not matched to a gene: 13. The CDR3 runs to 17 residues. Per the germline V gene, CDR1 is SGHNT and CDR2 is YYREEE (reference sequence). CDR3 loop: CASSPGTSRKVPDTQYF. The CDR3 DNA reads as TGTGCCAGCAGCCCGGGGACTAGCCGGAAGGTTCCAGATACGCAGTATTTT. The full variable domain, its missing parts supplied by reference TRBV5-4 and TRBJ2-3, is ETGVTQSPTHLIKTRGQQVTLRCSSQSGHNTVSWYQQALGQGPQFIFQYYREEENGRGNFPPRFSGLQFPNYSSELNVNALELDDSALYLCASSPGTSRKVPDTQYFGPGTRLTVL.

J is TRBJ1-1 and V is TRBV6-5, with no clear D. Trimming cost V 0 bases and J 3 bases, with 14 bases left between them. Germline assignment: CDR1 MNHEY and CDR2 SVGAGI. The CDR3 sequence is 16 residues long. CDR3: CASSYSKKGADTEAFF. The CDR3 DNA reads as TGTGCCAGCAGTTACTCGAAGAAGGGAGCGGACACTGAAGCTTTCTTT.

The genes are TRBV30 and TRBJ1-2; maybe TRBD1 (5 bases). Trimming pared 0 bases from V and 8 bases from J, leaving 16 bases between. CDR3 length equals 14 residues. Germline V lookup: CDR1 GTSNPN, CDR2 SVGIG (reference sequence). Here the CDR3 DNA reads TGTGCCTGGAGTGTACTCCGGACGAAGGGGGGCTACACCTTC. Amino acid sequence: CAWSVLRTKGGYTF.

The CDR3 is CASSQDRGEAFF. In DNA form, the CDR3 reads TGCGCCAGCAGCCAAGATAGAGGTGAAGCTTTCTTT. V and J are TRBV4-1 and TRBJ1-1; D call uncertain. Per the germline V gene, CDR1 is MGHRA and CDR2 is YSYEKL. Trimming took off 0 bases at V and 7 bases at J, with 6 bases between the two ends. The CDR3 sequence is 12 residues long.

This chain joins TRBV10-2 and TRBJ2-3; 12 nucleotides agree with TRBD2. After removal of 4 bases from V and 8 bases from J, the junction contained 4 bases not matched to a gene. CDR1 is WSHSY, CDR2 SAAADI, per germline. The CDR3 has 14 residues. CDR3 DNA: TGCGCCAGCAGTGTAACTAGCGGGGGGAGTACGCAGTATTTT. Amino acid sequence: CASSVTSGGSTQYF.

This clone is labeled medium-sized (0.01 to 0.1%). J is TRBJ2-2 and V is TRBV7-9; 7 nucleotides agree with TRBD2. The CDR3 is made up of 16 amino acids. With 1 base clipped from V and 2 bases from J, the junction kept 4 bases outside the gene matches. CDR1 is SEHNR, CDR2 FQNEAQ, per germline (reference sequence). The CDR3 DNA sequence: TGTGCCAGCAGCTTAGTGGGCGGGGGTAACACCGGGGAGCTGTTTTTT. Translating gives CASSLVGGGNTGELFF.

The chain recombines TRBV28 with TRBJ1-5, with a possible D match to TRBD1 (5 bases). The CDR3 length is 14 residues. Germline V gene lookup returns CDR1 MDHEN and CDR2 SYDVKM. Trimming cost V 6 bases and J 3 bases, with 12 bases left between them. CDR3 in amino acids: CASRLDSFNQPQHF. The CDR3 DNA sequence: TGTGCCAGCAGACTTGACAGCTTCAATCAGCCCCAGCATTTT.

The chain carries TRBV18 and TRBJ2-7; D ambiguous. The V gene's germline CDR1 is KGHSH and CDR2 LQKENI. This CDR3 spans 13 amino acids. V was trimmed by 3 bases and J by 6 bases, leaving 12 bases between them. CDR3 amino acids: CASSPSTPPEQYF. The CDR3, as DNA: TGTGCCAGCTCACCCTCTACCCCCCCCGAGCAGTACTTC. Variable domain in full (rest from reference TRBV18 and TRBJ2-7): NAGVMQNPRHLVRRRGQEARLRCSPMKGHSHVYWYRQLPEEGLKFMVYLQKENIIDESGMPKERFSAEFPKEGPSILRIQQVVRGDSAAYFCASSPSTPPEQYFGPGTRLTVT.

The rearrangement joins TRBV9 to TRBJ2-2; D call uncertain. The CDR3 runs 15 residues. V lost 4 bases and J lost 6, with 16 bases in between. From germline, CDR1 is SGDLS and CDR2 YYNGEE. The DNA for the CDR3 is TGTGCCAGCAGCCTTGGGCGTTCCACTCCCGGGGAGCTGTTTTTT. Its translation is CASSLGRSTPGELFF.

This clone was seen just once. V usage is TRBV19 and J usage is TRBJ2-3, with D perhaps TRBD1 (5 bases). The CDR3 is 15 amino acids. The V end was cut by 6 bases, the J end by 5 bases, with 18 bases between. From germline, CDR1 is LNHDA and CDR2 SQIVND (reference sequence). The DNA for the CDR3 is TGTGCCAGTAGCTGGGGCGTCGGGCCGAGAGATACGCAGTATTTT. Protein product: CASSWGVGPRDTQYF.

The chain couples TRBV4-1 to TRBJ2-3, with unresolved D. Between the trimmed V and J ends, which lost 0 bases and 4 bases, there was a span of 8 bases. CDR1 and CDR2 from the germline V gene are MGHRA and YSYEKL. The CDR3 extends over 14 amino acids. CDR3 residues: CASSQDQDPDTQYF. The CDR3 bases are TGCGCCAGCAGCCAAGACCAGGATCCAGATACGCAGTATTTT.

The gene calls are TRBV10-3 and TRBJ2-1; D is unclear. Trimming shortened V by 6 bases and J by 5 bases, and 11 bases separated the two germline ends. This CDR3 is 13 amino acids long. Germline V gene data show CDR1 as ENHRY and CDR2 as SYGVKD. The CDR3 region is CAIRDSKNNEQFF. The CDR3 region has the DNA TGTGCCATCAGGGATAGCAAAAACAATGAGCAGTTCTTC.

This clone is labeled as medium-sized (0.01 to 0.1%). J is TRBJ1-5 and V is TRBV30, with TRBD1 identical over 10 bases. The CDR3 totals 17 residues. J was trimmed by 0 bases and V by 4 bases; bases with no gene match: 9. Germline CDR1 and CDR2: GTSNPN and SVGIG (reference sequence). DNA for the CDR3: TGTGCCTGGAATCCCGGGACAGGGGCATATAGCAATCAGCCCCAGCATTTT. Its translation: CAWNPGTGAYSNQPQHF.

The chain uses TRBV7-9 and TRBJ2-1; 7 bases align to TRBD2. CDR3 size: 12 residues. Germline values: CDR1 SEHNR, CDR2 FQNEAQ (reference sequence). The junction had 3 bases not matched to a gene; V was cut back by 8 bases and J by 5 bases. CDR3 coding DNA: TGTGCCAGCGCCGGGAGGAACAATGAGCAGTTCTTC. It encodes CASAGRNNEQFF.

V gene TRBV6-7 combines with J gene TRBJ2-1; TRBD2 matches 9 bases. Being an ORF, TRBV6-7 has a function that is uncertain. The junction had 13 bases not matched to a gene; V was cut back by 0 bases and J by 4 bases. CDR3 length: 19 residues. CDR3 sequence (DNA): TGTGCCAGCAGTTACTCTCCCCCTTCGGGACTAGCACCATACAATGAGCAGTTCTTC. The encoded protein is CASSYSPPSGLAPYNEQFF.

This clone was found once. The chain couples TRBV25-1 to TRBJ2-6, with 8 bases fitting TRBD1. Trimming cost V 6 bases and J 1 base; bases outside gene matches: 8. This CDR3 spans 17 amino acids. The V gene's germline CDR1 is MGHDK and CDR2 SYGVNS. Written as DNA, the CDR3 is TGTGCCAGCAGCTCGACAGGGGCCAAATCTGGGGCCAACGTCCTGACTTTC. It specifies CASSSTGAKSGANVLTF.